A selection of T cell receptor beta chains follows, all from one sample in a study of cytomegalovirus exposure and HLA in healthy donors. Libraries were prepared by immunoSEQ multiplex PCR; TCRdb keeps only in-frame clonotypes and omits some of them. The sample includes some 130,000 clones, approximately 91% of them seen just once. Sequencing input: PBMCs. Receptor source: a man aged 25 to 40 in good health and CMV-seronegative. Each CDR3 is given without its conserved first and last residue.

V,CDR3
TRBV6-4,ASSEGNGQYNEQF
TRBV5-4,ASSFEETQY
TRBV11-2,ASSLSGTGTGELF
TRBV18,ASSPFPPGLRSPLH
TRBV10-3,AIRDGGQGLAKNIQY
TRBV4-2,ASSQSSSGNTIY
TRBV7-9,ASSRSPTGELF
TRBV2,ASSDGGAGANVLT
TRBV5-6,ASSLAGSGEQF
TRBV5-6,ASSLRGLNEQY
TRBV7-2,ASSLGLAGPSNEVGY
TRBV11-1,ASSQSTGNTIY
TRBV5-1,ASSLGDNRETQY
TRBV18,ASSPGRDYGYT
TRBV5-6,ASSLLINLRELGNEQF
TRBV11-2,ASTGGGSHNEQF
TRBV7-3,ASSSRTGTGNVLT
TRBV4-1,ASSQMETGFLKPYSNQPQH
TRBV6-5,ASRPSSGNYNEQF
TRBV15,ATSRGDMNTEAF
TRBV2,ASRRGDRETNYGYT
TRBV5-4,ASSLETGSGYT
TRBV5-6,ASSPSRGRVTSNQPQH
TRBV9,ASSGGQTNEKLF
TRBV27,ASRNQANTGELF
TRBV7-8,ASSLARGRNNEQF
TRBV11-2,ASSLPRAREKLF
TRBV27,ASSLVAGGRNEQF
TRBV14,ASSQVKPTNTGELF
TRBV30,AWTPGSLGQPQH
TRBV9,ASSVWLAGERDEQF
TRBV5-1,ASKLGRGQETQY